The 28 T cell receptor beta chains below come from one sample, sequenced in a study of identical twins. TCRdb reanalysed the 5' RACE reads using MiXCR and keeps one entry per CDR3 protein. Here the sample spans around 550,000 distinct CDR3 sequences, 15% being singletons. The sample was also linked to a second study, of yellow fever vaccine responses in identical twins.

Source material: CD4+ T cells sorted from blood. The receptor source for this set is a woman between 18 and 30 years old in good health.

This clonotype was recorded a few times. The CDR3 is CAISGWLNTGELFF. For the CDR3, the DNA is TGTGCCATCAGTGGCTGGTTAAACACCGGGGAGCTGTTTTTT. The chain joins TRBV10-3 to TRBJ2-2; D remains ambiguous. Germline assignment: CDR1 ENHRY and CDR2 SYGVKD. CDR3 length: 14 amino acids. The V and J ends lost 4 bases and 2 bases respectively, with 8 bases between them.

This clonotype showed up many times. This chain connects TRBV2 to TRBJ1-4, with 7 bases matching TRBD1. Germline V lookup: CDR1 SNHLY, CDR2 FYNNEI. Unmatched junction bases numbered 3, after V lost 3 bases and J lost 2 bases. This CDR3 is 15 amino acids long. CDR3 sequence (DNA): TGTGCCAGCAGTGACTGGACAGGCACTAATGAAAAACTGTTTTTT. The encoded protein is CASSDWTGTNEKLFF. The whole variable domain, filled in from reference TRBV2 and TRBJ1-4, reads EPEVTQTPSHQVTQMGQEVILRCVPISNHLYFYWYRQILGQKVEFLVSFYNNEISEKSEIFDDQFSVERPDGSNFTLKIRSTKLEDSAMYFCASSDWTGTNEKLFFGSGTQLSVL.

CDR3 amino acids: CASSRARGSYEQYV. The CDR3 region has the DNA TGTGCCAGCAGTCGGGCCCGGGGGTCCTACGAGCAGTACGTC. The chain uses TRBV27 and TRBJ2-7; a possible D gene is TRBD2 (6 bases). The CDR3 is made up of 14 amino acids. V lost 5 bases and J lost 1, with 12 bases in between. CDR1 is MNHEY, CDR2 SMNVEV, per germline (reference sequence).

This clonotype was counted only a few times. This chain's CDR3 is CSVGGQPNQPQHF. The CDR3 DNA follows: TGCAGCGTTGGGGGACAGCCTAATCAGCCCCAGCATTTT. The chain uses TRBV29-1 and TRBJ1-5; TRBD1 agrees at 7 bases. The junction had 4 bases not matched to a gene; V was cut back by 4 bases and J by 4 bases. CDR1 SQVTM and CDR2 ANQGSEA come from the germline V gene. The CDR3 is 13 residues long.

This clonotype was recorded a few times. The V call is TRBV20-1, the J call TRBJ2-3, with D unresolved. The CDR3 loop spans 10 amino acids. Looked up from germline, CDR1 is DFQATT and CDR2 is SNEGSKA (reference sequence). V shed 6 bases and J shed 2 bases, with 3 bases lying between them. The CDR3 bases are TGCAGTGCGGCCACAGATACGCAGTATTTT. It is translated as CSAATDTQYF.

A few counts support this clonotype. The chain employs TRBV2 and TRBJ2-1, with TRBD2 identical over 10 bases. After removal of 7 bases from V and 0 bases from J, the junction contained 3 bases not matched to a gene. Germline assignment: CDR1 SNHLY and CDR2 FYNNEI. This CDR3 has 15 residues. The CDR3 protein is CASTSGRASYNEQFF. CDR3 sequence (DNA): TGTGCCAGCACAAGCGGGAGGGCCTCCTACAATGAGCAGTTCTTC.

The chain combines TRBV7-2 with TRBJ1-5, with 7 bases that match TRBD1. CDR1 SGHTA and CDR2 FQGNSA come from the germline V gene. The junction had 6 bases not matched to a gene; V was cut back by 1 base and J by 6 bases. The CDR3 contains 15 residues. The CDR3 sequence: CASSLVGGLVQPQHF. CDR3 DNA: TGTGCCAGCAGCTTAGTAGGGGGCCTAGTTCAGCCCCAGCATTTT. The full variable domain, in which reference TRBV7-2 and TRBJ1-5 provide the parts outside the CDR3, is GAGVSQSPSNKVTEKGKDVELRCDPISGHTALYWYRQSLGQGLEFLIYFQGNSAPDKSGLPSDRFSAERTGGSVSTLTIQRTQQEDSAVYLCASSLVGGLVQPQHFGDGTRLSIL.

The sample holds a few counts of this clonotype. This sequence joins TRBV10-1 and TRBJ2-7; D may be TRBD1 (5 bases). The germline gives CDR1 WNHNN, CDR2 SYGVQD (reference sequence). The V end was cut by 6 bases, the J end by 5 bases, with 8 bases between. The CDR3 has 11 amino acids. The CDR3 region has the DNA TGCGCCAGCAGACAAGGGGACGAGCAGTACTTC. This sequence encodes CASRQGDEQYF.

Many counts were recorded for this clonotype. The rearrangement joins TRBV24-1 to TRBJ1-2; weak D call: TRBD1 (5 bases). Germline-derived CDR1 and CDR2 are KGHDR and SFDVKD. CDR3 length: 13 amino acids. Trimming removed 3 bases from V and 5 bases from J, with 9 bases in between. The CDR3 spells CATSDPRGYGYTF. As DNA, the CDR3 is TGTGCCACCAGTGATCCACGGGGGTATGGCTACACCTTC.

This clonotype was seen more than once but under ten times. This sequence joins TRBV4-1 and TRBJ2-1, with a tentative D call TRBD1 (5 bases). V lost 0 bases and J 2 bases, leaving 11 bases between the germline ends. The CDR3 spans 16 residues. Per the germline V gene, CDR1 is MGHRA and CDR2 is YSYEKL. The DNA of the CDR3 is TGCGCCAGCAGCCAAGAAAAGGGGCCCCCCTACAATGAGCAGTTCTTC. Translated, it gives CASSQEKGPPYNEQFF.

The rearrangement uses TRBV25-1 and TRBJ2-7, with 7 bases fitting TRBD2. Unmatched junction bases numbered 9, after V lost 7 bases and J lost 6 bases. CDR1 MGHDK and CDR2 SYGVNS come from the germline V gene. This CDR3 spans 13 amino acids. The CDR3 is CASTPGTMGEQYF. The CDR3 bases are TGTGCCAGCACCCCCGGGACTATGGGCGAGCAGTACTTC.

This clonotype was found a few times. The chain joins TRBV9 to TRBJ2-1; 7 positions match TRBD2. This CDR3 has 16 amino acids. Germline lookup yields CDR1 SGDLS and CDR2 YYNGEE. After removal of 0 bases from V and 4 bases from J, the junction contained 7 bases not matched to a gene. For the CDR3, the DNA is TGTGCCAGCAGCGTAGCGGGAGGCCTCAAATACAATGAGCAGTTCTTC. Its translation: CASSVAGGLKYNEQFF.

This clonotype has more than one count but fewer than ten. The chain recombines TRBV4-1 with TRBJ2-3; 13 bases are shared with TRBD2. Germline V gene lookup returns CDR1 MGHRA and CDR2 YSYEKL. The length of the CDR3 is 19 residues. The trim removed 0 bases at V and 1 base at J, leaving 7 bases unmatched. CDR3 DNA: TGCGCCAGCAGCCAAGATCAGGGACTAGCGGGGTCGCGCACAGATACGCAGTATTTT. Its protein product is CASSQDQGLAGSRTDTQYF.

This clonotype was detected only a few times. This chain joins TRBV27 and TRBJ2-7; D is ambiguous. This CDR3 is 12 amino acids long. The V gene lost 5 bases and the J gene lost 5 bases, with 10 bases spanning the gap. Germline lookup yields CDR1 MNHEY and CDR2 SMNVEV (reference sequence). CDR3 nucleotides: TGTGCCAGCAGTCGTGTCGGAGACGAGCAGTACTTC. This sequence encodes CASSRVGDEQYF.

This clonotype was found a few times. This rearrangement joins TRBV20-1 to TRBJ2-7; 9 bases match TRBD1. The V and J ends lost 4 bases and 5 bases, in that order; junction bases with no gene match: 9. CDR3 length: 14 amino acids. Germline CDR1 is DFQATT and CDR2 is SNEGSKA (reference sequence). CDR3 loop: CSAIRGTGFHEQYF. CDR3 sequence (DNA): TGCAGTGCTATTCGGGGGACAGGGTTCCACGAGCAGTACTTC.

This clonotype was recorded a few times. This chain links TRBV20-1 with TRBJ2-7; no clear D gene. The V and J ends lost 5 bases and 7 bases respectively, with 9 bases between them. CDR3 length: 10 residues. In germline, CDR1 is DFQATT, CDR2 SNEGSKA (reference sequence). The CDR3, as DNA: TGCAGTGCTGCGGAAGAAGAGCAGTACTTC. Translation gives CSAAEEEQYF.

This clonotype was observed at least ten times. The chain joins TRBV12-3 or TRBV12-4 to TRBJ2-7; TRBD2 is a possible D gene (5 bases). The CDR3 covers 13 residues. The DNA for the CDR3 is TGCGCCAGCAGCTTGGGGAGCTCCTACGAGCAGTACGTC. It encodes CASSLGSSYEQYV.

The chain employs TRBV5-1 and TRBJ1-2; D possibly corresponds to TRBD1 (6 bases). From germline, CDR1 is SGHRS and CDR2 YFSETQ. This CDR3 has 16 amino acids. Trimming removed 5 bases from V and 6 bases from J, with 23 bases in between. CDR3 protein: CASRPEPGQHSNGYTF. In nucleotides, the CDR3 is TGCGCCAGCAGACCGGAACCGGGACAACATTCGAATGGCTACACCTTC.

The sample holds a few counts of this clonotype. The CDR3 sequence: CASSFSGLAGSYEQYF. The CDR3 DNA sequence: TGTGCCAGCAGCTTTTCCGGTCTGGCGGGCTCCTACGAGCAGTACTTC. This chain links TRBV5-6 with TRBJ2-7; a possible D gene is TRBD2 (5 bases). Per germline, CDR1 SGHDT and CDR2 YYEEEE. The CDR3 spans 16 residues. The ends were cut back, 2 bases at V and 0 bases at J, with 15 bases in the middle. Full variable domain (missing parts from reference TRBV5-6 and TRBJ2-7): DAGVTQSPTHLIKTRGQQVTLRCSPKSGHDTVSWYQQALGQGPQFIFQYYEEEERQRGNFPDRFSGHQFPNYSSELNVNALLLGDSALYLCASSFSGLAGSYEQYFGPGTRLTVT.

The V gene is TRBV7-8, the J gene TRBJ1-5; D is unresolved. Germline V gene data show CDR1 as SGHVS and CDR2 as FQNEAQ. The ends were cut back, 1 base at V and 9 bases at J, with 7 bases in the middle. This CDR3 region has 12 residues. CDR3 DNA sequence: TGTGCCAGCAGCTTAGTTTTGGGGCCCCAGCATTTT. The encoded protein is CASSLVLGPQHF.

This chain uses TRBV28 with TRBJ2-2; no reliable D call. V gave up 6 bases and J gave up 1 base, with 12 bases separating them. CDR3 size: 15 residues. The germline gives CDR1 MDHEN, CDR2 SYDVKM. The CDR3 DNA reads as TGTGCCAGCAGCGCGTTTAGAAAGAACACCGGGGAGCTGTTTTTT. This gives the protein CASSAFRKNTGELFF.

This rearrangement joins TRBV4-1 to TRBJ2-6, with 9 bases that match TRBD1. The CDR3 has 18 residues. V lost 4 bases to trimming and J lost 2 bases; unmatched junction nucleotides: 9. Germline V gene data show CDR1 as MGHRA and CDR2 as YSYEKL. For the CDR3, the DNA is TGCGCCAGCAGCCCTTGGACAGGGGATGCCCCTGGGGCCAACGTCCTGACTTTC. As protein: CASSPWTGDAPGANVLTF.

The J gene is TRBJ1-2, the V gene TRBV6-1; TRBD1 is a possible D gene (5 bases). The CDR3 is made up of 15 amino acids. Germline-derived CDR1 and CDR2 are MNHNS and SASEGT. Between the trimmed V and J ends, which lost 4 bases and 2 bases, there was a span of 14 bases. The CDR3 spells CASSALGGANYGYTF. CDR3 sequence (DNA): TGTGCCAGCAGTGCCCTTGGGGGAGCAAACTATGGCTACACCTTC.

The chain recombines TRBV12-5 with TRBJ1-1; 7 positions match TRBD1. Germline-derived CDR1 and CDR2 are LGHNT and FRNRAP. V shed 4 bases, J shed 7 bases, and the junction held 12 bases outside the gene matches. The CDR3 sequence is 15 residues long. The CDR3 loop is CASGSQAGQTVEAFF. CDR3 sequence (DNA): TGTGCTAGTGGTTCCCAAGCGGGACAGACGGTTGAAGCTTTCTTT.

This clonotype was recorded a few times. For the CDR3, the DNA is TGTGCCAGCAGCTTAAGGCCGGAGACCGGGGAGCTGTTTTTT. This codes for CASSLRPETGELFF. This rearrangement joins TRBV11-2 to TRBJ2-2; D gene uncertain. The CDR3 contains 14 residues. Germline V gives CDR1 SGHAT, CDR2 FQNNGV. V was pared by 2 bases and J by 5 bases, with 9 bases between. Complete variable domain (other parts from reference TRBV11-2 and TRBJ2-2): EAGVAQSPRYKIIEKRQSVAFWCNPISGHATLYWYQQILGQGPKLLIQFQNNGVVDDSQLPKDRFSAERLKGVDSTLKIQPAKLEDSAVYLCASSLRPETGELFFGEGSRLTVL.

This chain uses TRBV7-6 with TRBJ2-3, with TRBD2 identical over 9 bases. The ends lost 5 bases at V and 9 bases at J; junction bases unmatched: 15. This CDR3 spans 16 amino acids. Germline CDR1 is SGHVS and CDR2 is FNYEAQ. The CDR3 DNA follows: TGTGCCAGCAGCCAGGGGAGCGCGGGAGGGCAGATAACGCAGTATTTT. Residues: CASSQGSAGGQITQYF.

This chain uses TRBV18 with TRBJ2-1; TRBD1 agrees at 7 bases. The CDR3 extends over 12 amino acids. Germline V gene data show CDR1 as KGHSH and CDR2 as LQKENI. V was pared by 5 bases and J by 10 bases, with 5 bases of the junction left unmatched. CDR3 bases: TGTGCCAGCTCAACCACAGGGGTCGAGCAGTTCTTC. Amino acids: CASSTTGVEQFF.

This clonotype was counted only a few times. The rearrangement uses TRBV24-1 and TRBJ2-5; 8 bases fit TRBD1. Looked up from germline, CDR1 is KGHDR and CDR2 is SFDVKD. The ends lost 4 bases at V and 4 bases at J; junction bases unmatched: 4. The CDR3 runs 14 residues. The CDR3 DNA sequence: TGTGCCACCAGTGAACCAGGACAGGGAGAGACCCAGTACTTC. Amino acid sequence: CATSEPGQGETQYF.